This entry is about one T cell receptor beta chain. The data derive from a study of blood T cell repertoires in COVID-19. TCRdb's table, derived via immunoSEQ multiplex PCR, lists solely in-frame clones and lacks some. The data hold some 130,000 clones, with around 89% observed a single time. Germline lookup yields CDR1 DFQATT and CDR2 SNEGSKA (reference sequence). The CDR3 loop spans 11 amino acids. The V gene end was trimmed by 6 bases and the J gene end by 8 bases; junction bases not matched to a gene: 4. This receptor was obtained from a man between 60 and 75 years old with COVID-19, enrolled during active disease. Material for sequencing was peripheral blood. The V gene is TRBV20-1, the J gene TRBJ1-2; 9 bases match TRBD1. The CDR3 DNA reads TGCAGTGCCACAGGGGGCAGGGGCTACACCTTC. It is translated as CSATGGRGYTF.